Following are 8 T cell receptor beta chains from one sample sequenced in a study of T-cell memory formation after mild COVID-19. A single record per CDR3 protein comes from TCRdb applying MiXCR to the 5' RACE reads. Of fewer than 50,000 distinct CDR3 sequences listed, 12% are singletons. The sequenced sample was PBMCs or a T cell subset sorted from them (not recorded which). These receptor sequences come from a man between 18 and 35 years old who had mild COVID-19 (a few samples of this study predate the infection). Cell type and time point are not known.

The J gene is TRBJ2-3, the V gene TRBV5-5; maybe TRBD2 (6 bases). Germline-derived CDR1 and CDR2 are SGHKS and YYEKEE (reference sequence). V was trimmed by 4 bases and J by 2 bases, leaving 17 bases between them. The CDR3 is 16 amino acids. The CDR3 here is CASSPLTGAPTDTQYF. The CDR3 DNA follows: TGTGCCAGCAGCCCCCTGACGGGAGCCCCCACAGATACGCAGTATTTT.

This clonotype has ten or more counts. The chain uses TRBV5-1 and TRBJ2-7; unclear D gene. The CDR3 is 15 residues long. Germline V lookup: CDR1 SGHRS, CDR2 YFSETQ. The V end was cut by 4 bases, the J end by 5 bases, with 19 bases between. CDR3 coding DNA: TGCGCCAGCAGCCCTGCGGTTCTCTCGGAGAACGAGCAGTACTTC. Amino acids: CASSPAVLSENEQYF. Drawing the rest from reference TRBV5-1 and TRBJ2-7, the complete variable domain is KAGVTQTPRYLIKTRGQQVTLSCSPISGHRSVSWYQQTPGQGLQFLFEYFSETQRNKGNFPGRFSGRQFSNSRSEMNVSTLELGDSALYLCASSPAVLSENEQYFGPGTRLTVT.

This chain uses TRBV20-1 with TRBJ2-3; possibly TRBD2 for D (7 bases). CDR1 is DFQATT and CDR2 is SNEGSKA in the germline V gene (reference sequence). This CDR3 is 13 amino acids long. The CDR3, as DNA: TGCAGCTTAAACCGGGGGGCCGGGGATACGCAGTATTTT. Translating gives CSLNRGAGDTQYF.

This clonotype was observed a handful of times. This chain uses TRBV20-1 with TRBJ1-3, with unresolved D. The germline gives CDR1 DFQATT, CDR2 SNEGSKA (reference sequence). The CDR3 loop spans 14 amino acids. Trimming removed 3 bases from V and 0 bases from J, with 9 bases in between. The CDR3 here is CSARRRLSGNTIYF. CDR3 coding DNA: TGCAGTGCTAGGAGACGTCTCTCTGGAAACACCATATATTTT.

This chain connects TRBV7-9 to TRBJ1-6; D remains ambiguous. V was pared by 2 bases and J by 7 bases, with 6 bases between. This CDR3 has 13 residues. Germline V gene sequence: CDR1 SEHNR, CDR2 FQNEAQ (reference sequence). The CDR3 nucleotides read TGTGCCAGCAGCTTAATTGAGAATTCACCCCTCCACTTT. Translated, it gives CASSLIENSPLHF. Based on the CDR3 plus reference TRBV7-9 and TRBJ1-6, the full variable domain is DTGVSQNPRHKITKRGQNVTFRCDPISEHNRLYWYRQTLGQGPEFLTYFQNEAQLEKSRLLSDRFSAERPKGSFSTLEIQRTEQGDSAMYLCASSLIENSPLHFGNGTRLTVT.

The rearrangement links TRBV3-1 to TRBJ2-5, with 14 positions matching TRBD2. The junction had 7 bases not matched to a gene; V was cut back by 6 bases and J by 1 base. The CDR3 extends over 17 amino acids. Germline V gene data show CDR1 as LGHDT and CDR2 as YNNKEL (reference sequence). The chain's CDR3 is CASRRLAGGPAQETQYF. The CDR3 nucleotides are TGTGCCAGCAGGAGACTAGCGGGGGGGCCGGCCCAAGAGACCCAGTACTTC.

This chain uses TRBV6-2 or TRBV6-3 with TRBJ1-6; maybe TRBD1 (5 bases). The ends were cut back, 10 bases at V and 11 bases at J, with 21 bases in the middle. Germline CDR1 and CDR2: MNHEY and SVGEGT. The CDR3 is made up of 14 amino acids. CDR3 bases: TGTGCCACCCGGGACCCCTACGTCGTAACACCCCTCCACTTT. Amino acid sequence: CATRDPYVVTPLHF.

V gene TRBV24-1 combines with J gene TRBJ2-2; no reliable D call. Deletions cut 7 bases from V and 5 bases from J, with 7 bases between. CDR3 length: 12 residues. Germline lookup yields CDR1 KGHDR and CDR2 SFDVKD. The CDR3, as DNA: TGTGCCACCAGATCGGAGACCGGGGAGCTGTTTTTT. Translation gives CATRSETGELFF.